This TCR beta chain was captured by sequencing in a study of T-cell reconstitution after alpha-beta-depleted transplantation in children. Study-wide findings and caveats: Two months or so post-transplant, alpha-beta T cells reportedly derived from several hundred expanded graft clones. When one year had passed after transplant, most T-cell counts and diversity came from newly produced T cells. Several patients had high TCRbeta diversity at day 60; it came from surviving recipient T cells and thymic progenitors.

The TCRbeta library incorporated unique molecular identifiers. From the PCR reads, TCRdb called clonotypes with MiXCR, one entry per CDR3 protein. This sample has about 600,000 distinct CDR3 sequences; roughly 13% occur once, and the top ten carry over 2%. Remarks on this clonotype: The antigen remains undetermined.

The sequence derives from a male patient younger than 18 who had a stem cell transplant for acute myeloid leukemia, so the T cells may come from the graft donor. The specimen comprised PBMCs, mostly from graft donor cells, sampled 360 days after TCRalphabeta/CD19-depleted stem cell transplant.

The CDR3 DNA reads TGTGCCAGCAGCCATCCCGAGGGGGTAGCGGTCTACGAGCAGTACTTC. Translating gives CASSHPEGVAVYEQYF. V gene TRBV7-9 combines with J gene TRBJ2-7; tentatively, D is TRBD1 or TRBD2 (6 bases each). The CDR3 is made up of 16 amino acids. V was shortened by 5 bases and J by 3 bases, with 20 bases between the two germline ends. Germline V CDR1 and CDR2: SEHNR, FQNEAQ (reference sequence).